This T cell receptor beta chain originates from a study of tissue T cells after allogeneic stem cell transplantation. By sample share, this clone is medium-sized. Its antigen is currently unknown. These gene names are mouse names. The protocol was immunoSEQ multiplex PCR, while the TCRdb copy is restricted to in-frame clones and leaves out a portion. The sample has thousands of clones, 30% to 35% seen once. Time point defined: mouse harvest day 14 after allogeneic transplant. The graft held 10^6 splenic CD5+ T cells and 10^7 T-cell-depleted bone marrow cells. Mice had MHC-mismatched B6 into BALB/c GVHD, sampled day 7 or 14. Whole-study results and caveats: Within patients, tissue anatomy strongly shaped TCR repertoire composition.

This receptor was identified in a female BALB/c mouse given C57BL/6 T cells with graft-versus-host disease after an allogeneic hematopoietic cell transplant. Sequenced sample: skin.

The CDR3 DNA, read in part, is TGTGCCAGCTCTCTCGGGACAGACAACGAAAGATTATTT. Its protein product is CASSLGTDNERLF. The CDR3 reads in full as CASSLGTDNERLFF. The chain couples TRBV12-2 to TRBJ1-4; 7 nucleotides align to TRBD1. Sequencing ends 1 residue short of the CDR3 end; the germline J gene provides the rest. This CDR3 contains 14 residues. V dropped 0 bases and J dropped 4; count of bases not matched to a gene: 1. CDR1 is SGHLS and CDR2 is HYDKME in the germline V gene.